The next 5 T cell receptor beta chains were all read from a single sample in a study of blood T cell repertoires in COVID-19. Method: immunoSEQ multiplex PCR; TCRdb's copy keeps in-frame clones and lacks some. The sample holds 60,000 to 80,000 clones; over 80% are singletons and the top ten take 9.5% to 15%. Sequences were obtained from peripheral blood. The receptors originated from a man aged 50-60 years with COVID-19, enrolled during active disease.

This clone has only a few counts. This sequence joins TRBV4-1 and TRBJ2-3, with a possible D match to TRBD2 (5 bases). Trimming shortened V by 5 bases and J by 0 bases, and 9 bases separated the two germline ends. Germline assignment: CDR1 MGHRA and CDR2 YSYEKL. The CDR3 spans 14 residues. CDR3 DNA sequence: TGCGCCAGCAGCTTAGAGGGCAGCACAGATACGCAGTATTTT. This sequence encodes CASSLEGSTDTQYF.

The chain links TRBV7-3 to TRBJ2-1, with 8 bases fitting TRBD2. CDR1 is SGHTA, CDR2 FQGTGA, per germline. Trimming cost V 0 bases and J 4 bases; bases outside gene matches: 2. The CDR3 is 15 amino acids. The CDR3 DNA reads as TGTGCCAGCAGCTTAACTAGCGGGACTTACAATGAGCAGTTCTTC. It yields the protein CASSLTSGTYNEQFF.

The chain's CDR3 is CASTPGTSSTDTQYF. In DNA form, the CDR3 reads TGTGCCAGCACCCCGGGGACTAGCAGTACAGATACGCAGTATTTT. This chain links TRBV6-2 or TRBV6-3 with TRBJ2-3; 9 nucleotides agree with TRBD2. The length of the CDR3 is 15 residues. The ends lost 7 bases at V and 3 bases at J; junction bases unmatched: 8. Germline CDR1 and CDR2: MNHEY and SVGEGT.

The genes are TRBV6-5 and TRBJ1-2, with D possibly matching TRBD1 (5 bases). Germline values: CDR1 MNHEY, CDR2 SVGAGI. This CDR3 is 13 amino acids long. Trimming took 5 bases from V and 2 from J, leaving 9 bases between them. CDR3 region: CASSPGLNYGYTF. Here the CDR3 DNA reads TGTGCCAGCAGTCCGGGACTGAACTATGGCTACACCTTC.

The chain has TRBV2 and TRBJ2-1; 9 bases are shared with TRBD2. The V gene's germline CDR1 is SNHLY and CDR2 FYNNEI. J gave up 0 bases and V 4 bases, and 7 bases lay outside the gene matches. This CDR3 is 17 amino acids long. CDR3 sequence reads: CASSGVSGSSSYNEQFF. For the CDR3, the DNA is TGTGCCAGCAGTGGGGTTAGCGGGAGCAGCTCCTACAATGAGCAGTTCTTC.